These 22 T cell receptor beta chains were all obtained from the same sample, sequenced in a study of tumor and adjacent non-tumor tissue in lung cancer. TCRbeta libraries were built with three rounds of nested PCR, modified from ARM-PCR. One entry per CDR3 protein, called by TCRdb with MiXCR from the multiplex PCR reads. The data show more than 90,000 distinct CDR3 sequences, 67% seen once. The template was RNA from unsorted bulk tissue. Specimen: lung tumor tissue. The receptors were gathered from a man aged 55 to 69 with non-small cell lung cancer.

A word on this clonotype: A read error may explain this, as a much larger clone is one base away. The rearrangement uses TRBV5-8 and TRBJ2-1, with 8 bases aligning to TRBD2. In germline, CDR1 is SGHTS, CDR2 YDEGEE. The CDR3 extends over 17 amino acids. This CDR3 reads CASSRGSAGVHYNVQFF. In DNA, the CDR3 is TGTGCCAGCAGCCGAGGGTCAGCGGGAGTTCATTACAATGTGCAGTTCTTC. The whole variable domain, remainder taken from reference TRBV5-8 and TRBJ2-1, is EAGVTQSPTHLIKTRGQQATLRCSPISGHTSVYWYQQALGLGLQFLLWYDEGEERNRGNFPPRFSGRQFPNYSSELNVNALELEDSALYLCASSRGSAGVHYNVQFFGPGTRLTVL.

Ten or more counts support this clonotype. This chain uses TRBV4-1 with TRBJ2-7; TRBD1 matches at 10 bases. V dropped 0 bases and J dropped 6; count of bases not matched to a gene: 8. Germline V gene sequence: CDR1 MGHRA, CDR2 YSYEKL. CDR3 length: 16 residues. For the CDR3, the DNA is TGCGCCAGCAGCCAAGATCGGGACAGGGGTGTTGGCGAGCAGTACTTC. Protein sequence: CASSQDRDRGVGEQYF.

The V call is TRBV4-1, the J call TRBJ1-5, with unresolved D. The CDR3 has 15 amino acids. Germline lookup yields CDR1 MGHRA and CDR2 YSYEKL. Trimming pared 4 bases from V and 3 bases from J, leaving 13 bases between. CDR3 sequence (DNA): TGCGCCAGCAGCCTAGGCCTCGGATCCAATCAGCCCCAGCATTTT. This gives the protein CASSLGLGSNQPQHF.

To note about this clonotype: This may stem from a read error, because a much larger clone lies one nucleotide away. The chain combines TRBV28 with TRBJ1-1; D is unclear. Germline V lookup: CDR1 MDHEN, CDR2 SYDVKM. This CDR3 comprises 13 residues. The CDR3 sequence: CANSPGLNTEAFF. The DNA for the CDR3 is TGTGCCAACAGTCCCGGCCTGAACACTGAAGCTTTCTTT.

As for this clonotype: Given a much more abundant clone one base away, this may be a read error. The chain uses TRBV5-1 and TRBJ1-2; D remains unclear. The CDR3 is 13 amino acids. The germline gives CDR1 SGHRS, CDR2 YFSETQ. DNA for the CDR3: TGCGCCAGCAGCTTGGGGGTGGACGTTGGCTACGCCTTC. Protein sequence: CASSLGVDVGYAF.

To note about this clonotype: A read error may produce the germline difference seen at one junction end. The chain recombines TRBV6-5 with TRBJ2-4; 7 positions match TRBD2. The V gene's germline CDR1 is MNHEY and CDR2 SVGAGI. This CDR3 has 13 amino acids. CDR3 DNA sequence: TGTGCCTGCAGTTACGGGACTAAAAACATTCATTACTTC. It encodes CACSYGTKNIHYF.

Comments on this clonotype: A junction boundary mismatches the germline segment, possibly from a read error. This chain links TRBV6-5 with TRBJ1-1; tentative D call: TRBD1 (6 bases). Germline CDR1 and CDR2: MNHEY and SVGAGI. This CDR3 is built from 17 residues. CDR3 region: CASSLTIGGALGTESFF. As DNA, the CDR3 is TGTGCCAGCAGCTTAACCATTGGGGGGGCTTTGGGCACTGAATCTTTCTTT.

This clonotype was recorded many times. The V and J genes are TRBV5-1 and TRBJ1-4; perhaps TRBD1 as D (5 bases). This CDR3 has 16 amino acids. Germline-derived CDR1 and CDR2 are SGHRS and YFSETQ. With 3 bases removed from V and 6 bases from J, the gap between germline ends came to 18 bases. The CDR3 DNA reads TGCGCCAGCAGCTCAATACAGGTGACATTACATGAAAAACTGTTTTTT. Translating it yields CASSSIQVTLHEKLFF.

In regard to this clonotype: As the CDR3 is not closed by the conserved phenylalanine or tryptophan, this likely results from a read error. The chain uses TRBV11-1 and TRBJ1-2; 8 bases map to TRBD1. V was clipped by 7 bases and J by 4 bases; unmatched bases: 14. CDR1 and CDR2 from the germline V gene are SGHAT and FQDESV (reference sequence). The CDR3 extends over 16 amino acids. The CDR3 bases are TGTGCCAGCAATTGTAGACCGACAGGGGACGGCTATGGCTACACCATC. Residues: CASNCRPTGDGYGYTI.

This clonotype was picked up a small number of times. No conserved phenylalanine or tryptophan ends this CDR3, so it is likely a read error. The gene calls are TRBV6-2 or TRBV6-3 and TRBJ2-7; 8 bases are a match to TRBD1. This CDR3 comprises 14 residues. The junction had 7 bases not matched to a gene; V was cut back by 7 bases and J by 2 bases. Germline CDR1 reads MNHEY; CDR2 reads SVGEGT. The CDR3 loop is CASTPVTGAYEQYL. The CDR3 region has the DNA TGTGCCAGCACCCCTGTGACAGGGGCCTACGAGCAGTACTTA.

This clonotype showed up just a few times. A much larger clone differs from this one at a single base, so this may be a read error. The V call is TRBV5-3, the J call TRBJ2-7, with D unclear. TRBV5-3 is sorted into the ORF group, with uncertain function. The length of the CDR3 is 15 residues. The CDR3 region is CARSLEILFSCEQYF. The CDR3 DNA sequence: TGTGCCAGAAGCTTGGAAATCCTCTTTTCCTGCGAGCAGTACTTC.

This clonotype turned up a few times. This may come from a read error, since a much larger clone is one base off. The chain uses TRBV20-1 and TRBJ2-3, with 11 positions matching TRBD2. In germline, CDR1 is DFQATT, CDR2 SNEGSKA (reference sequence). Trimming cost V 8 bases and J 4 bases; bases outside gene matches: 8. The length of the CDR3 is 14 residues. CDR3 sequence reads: CSPLDSGGADTQYF. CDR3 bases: TGCAGTCCCCTGGATAGCGGGGGGGCAGATACGCAGTATTTT.

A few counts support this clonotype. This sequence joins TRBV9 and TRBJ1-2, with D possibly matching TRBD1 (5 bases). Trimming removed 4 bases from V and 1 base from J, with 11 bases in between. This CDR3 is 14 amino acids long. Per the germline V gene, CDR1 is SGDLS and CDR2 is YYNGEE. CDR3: CASSRDGNNYGYTF. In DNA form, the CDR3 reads TGTGCCAGCAGCCGGGACGGCAATAACTATGGCTACACCTTC.

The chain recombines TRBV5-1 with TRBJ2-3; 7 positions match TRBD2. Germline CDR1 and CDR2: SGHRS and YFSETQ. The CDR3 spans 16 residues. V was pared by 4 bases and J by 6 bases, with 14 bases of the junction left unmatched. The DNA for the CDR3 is TGCGCCAGCAGCCCCAAGGGAGGGCTAGGGCCGGATACGCAGTATTTT. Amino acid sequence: CASSPKGGLGPDTQYF.

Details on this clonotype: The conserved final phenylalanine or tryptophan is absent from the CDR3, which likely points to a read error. Here the CDR3 DNA reads TGTACCAGCATTGGGACTAGCGGGATGGCTCGCACAGATACGCAGTATCTT. Translated, it gives CTSIGTSGMARTDTQYL. The rearrangement links TRBV6-6 to TRBJ2-3, with 13 nucleotides matching TRBD2. This CDR3 spans 17 amino acids. CDR1 and CDR2 (germline): MNHNY, SVGAGI (reference sequence).

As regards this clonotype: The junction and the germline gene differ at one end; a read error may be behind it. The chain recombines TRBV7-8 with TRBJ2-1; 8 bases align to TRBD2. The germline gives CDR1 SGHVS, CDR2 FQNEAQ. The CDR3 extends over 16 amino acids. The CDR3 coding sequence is TGTGCCAGTAGCTTAGTGGCGGGGGGCTTTTACAATGAGCAGTCCTTC. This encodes CASSLVAGGFYNEQSF.

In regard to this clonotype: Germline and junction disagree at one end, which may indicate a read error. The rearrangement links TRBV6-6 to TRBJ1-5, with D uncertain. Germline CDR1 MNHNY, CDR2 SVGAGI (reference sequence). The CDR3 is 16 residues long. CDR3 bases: TGCGCCAGCACGGTGCTGTTGGTATATAGCAATCAGTCCCAGCATTTT. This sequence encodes CASTVLLVYSNQSQHF.

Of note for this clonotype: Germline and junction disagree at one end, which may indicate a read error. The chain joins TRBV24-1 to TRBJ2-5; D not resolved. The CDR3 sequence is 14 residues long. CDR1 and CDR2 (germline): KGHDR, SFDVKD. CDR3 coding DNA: TGTGCCACCACTGATTCCGGTACCCAAGAGACCCAGTACTTC. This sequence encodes CATTDSGTQETQYF.

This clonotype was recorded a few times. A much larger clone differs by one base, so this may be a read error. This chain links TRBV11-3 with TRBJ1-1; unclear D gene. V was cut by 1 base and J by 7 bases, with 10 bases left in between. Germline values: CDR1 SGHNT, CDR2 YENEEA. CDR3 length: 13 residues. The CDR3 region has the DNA TGTGCCAGCAGCTTAGTAGGGAGCCATGAAGCTTTCTTT. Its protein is CASSLVGSHEAFF.

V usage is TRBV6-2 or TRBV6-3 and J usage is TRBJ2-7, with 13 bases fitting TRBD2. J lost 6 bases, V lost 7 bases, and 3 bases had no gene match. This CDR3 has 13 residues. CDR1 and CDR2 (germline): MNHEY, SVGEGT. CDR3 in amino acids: CASMTSGRPEQYF. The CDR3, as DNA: TGTGCCAGCATGACTAGCGGGAGGCCCGAGCAGTACTTC.

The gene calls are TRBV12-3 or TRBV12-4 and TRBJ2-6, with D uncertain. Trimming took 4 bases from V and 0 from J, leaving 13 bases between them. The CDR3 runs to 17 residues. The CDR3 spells CASSSVTPVSGANVLTF. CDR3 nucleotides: TGTGCCAGCAGTTCTGTGACTCCAGTCTCTGGGGCCAACGTCCTGACTTTC.

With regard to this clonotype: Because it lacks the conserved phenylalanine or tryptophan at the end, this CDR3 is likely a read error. In nucleotides, the CDR3 is TGCGGCGTTGTGGTCAGTGATGAAGCTTTCCTT. Its translation is CGVVVSDEAFL. The chain has TRBV29-1 and TRBJ1-1; no clear D gene. This CDR3 has 11 amino acids. Germline CDR1 SQVTM, CDR2 ANQGSEA.